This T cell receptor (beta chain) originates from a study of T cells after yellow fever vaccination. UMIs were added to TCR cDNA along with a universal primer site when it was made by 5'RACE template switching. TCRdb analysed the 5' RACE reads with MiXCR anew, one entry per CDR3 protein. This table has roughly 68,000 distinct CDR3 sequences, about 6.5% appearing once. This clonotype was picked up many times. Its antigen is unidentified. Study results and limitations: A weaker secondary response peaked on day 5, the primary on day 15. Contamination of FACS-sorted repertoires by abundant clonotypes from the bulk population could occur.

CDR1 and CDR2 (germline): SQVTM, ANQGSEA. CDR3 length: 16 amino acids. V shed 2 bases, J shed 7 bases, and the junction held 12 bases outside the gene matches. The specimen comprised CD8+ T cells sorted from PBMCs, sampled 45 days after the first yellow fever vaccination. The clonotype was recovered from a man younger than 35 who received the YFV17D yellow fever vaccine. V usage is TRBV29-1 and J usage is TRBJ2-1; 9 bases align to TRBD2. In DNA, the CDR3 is TGCAGCGTTGAATCCCCAACTAGCGGGCGGGGAAATGAGCAGTTCTTC. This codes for CSVESPTSGRGNEQFF.